Listed below are T cell receptor beta chains from one sample, sequenced in a study of blood T cell repertoires in COVID-19. Sequencing was performed with immunoSEQ multiplex PCR; in TCRdb, only in-frame clones are kept and a portion is missing. The data hold about 500,000 clones, with 80% to 90% observed a single time. What was sequenced was peripheral blood. The receptors shown here come from a man aged 18 to 29 with COVID-19, enrolled during active disease. The CDR3 runs from the conserved cysteine through the conserved F or W. Each record gives: J gene, D gene, clone size, V gene, CDR3 length, CDR3 DNA, CDR3 protein. A D gene is named only where the DNA matches it firmly. Expanded clones get a size class; other rows say once, few or many, or leave the size out.

>TRBJ2-3|-|-|TRBV9|14
TGTGCCAGCAGCGTAGGGACAAGCACAGATACGCAGTATTTT
CASSVGTSTDTQYF
>TRBJ1-2|-|-|TRBV7-8|17
TGTGCCAGCAGCCCGCACCCCGTGGAGGGCACGTTCTATGGCTACACCTTC
CASSPHPVEGTFYGYTF
>TRBJ2-3|TRBD2|once|TRBV5-8|17
TGTGCCAGCAGCTATACGTCGACTAGCGGGACCACAGATACGCAGTATTTT
CASSYTSTSGTTDTQYF
>TRBJ2-7|TRBD2|-|TRBV28|15
TGTGCCAGCAGCCCTGGGACTAGCGGAAGTTACGAGCAGTACTTC
CASSPGTSGSYEQYF
>TRBJ2-7|TRBD1|-|TRBV27|13
TGTGCCAGTGGGGGACAGATATTCTACGAGCAGTACTTC
CASGGQIFYEQYF
>TRBJ2-5|TRBD2|-|TRBV5-1|15
TGCGCCAGCAGCTTGCTAGCGGGCGGAGGGGAGACCCAGTACTTC
CASSLLAGGGETQYF
>TRBJ2-5|TRBD1|once|TRBV27|13
TGTGCCAGCAGTACGACAGGGTTGGAGACCCAGTACTTC
CASSTTGLETQYF
>TRBJ2-4|TRBD2|-|TRBV19|14
TGTGCCAGTAGTATTCGTCGTGGGGGGGACATTCAGTACTTC
CASSIRRGGDIQYF
>TRBJ2-2|-|-|TRBV19|15
TGTGCCAGTAGTGTCGCTAGCGTGTACACCGGGGAGCTGTTTTTT
CASSVASVYTGELFF
>TRBJ2-6|-|-|TRBV27|19
TGTGCCAGCAGTTTGCGTTCTCAGGTCAGACCCTCTGGGGCCAACGTCCTGACTTTC
CASSLRSQVRPSGANVLTF